This T cell receptor beta chain was sequenced during a study of blood T cell repertoires in COVID-19. Overall study: From T cells, B-cell-depleted T cells, or PBMCs came the material, which was cDNA or gDNA.

This clone has only one observation. Methods used by the authors: It was from reference gene primer amplification that nucleated cell counts were estimated. Clones were read by immunoSEQ multiplex PCR, and TCRdb kept only the in-frame ones, dropping some. The DNA was the basis for D and trimming; V, J and clone size are from that table. The sample holds tens of thousands of clones; roughly four fifths are singletons and the top ten take 25% to 30%. Germline V gene data show CDR1 as MDHEN and CDR2 as SYDVKM. The V end lost 4 bases, the J end lost 0 bases, and 13 bases lay between the germline ends. The CDR3 is 15 residues long.

The TCR comes from a human donor in a cohort sampled during active COVID-19. The sample consisted of peripheral blood. The chain carries TRBV28 and TRBJ2-7; perhaps TRBD1 as D (5 bases). The CDR3 protein is CASSSLGRASYEQYF. The CDR3 region has the DNA TGTGCCAGCAGTTCGTTGGGCAGGGCCTCCTACGAGCAGTACTTC.